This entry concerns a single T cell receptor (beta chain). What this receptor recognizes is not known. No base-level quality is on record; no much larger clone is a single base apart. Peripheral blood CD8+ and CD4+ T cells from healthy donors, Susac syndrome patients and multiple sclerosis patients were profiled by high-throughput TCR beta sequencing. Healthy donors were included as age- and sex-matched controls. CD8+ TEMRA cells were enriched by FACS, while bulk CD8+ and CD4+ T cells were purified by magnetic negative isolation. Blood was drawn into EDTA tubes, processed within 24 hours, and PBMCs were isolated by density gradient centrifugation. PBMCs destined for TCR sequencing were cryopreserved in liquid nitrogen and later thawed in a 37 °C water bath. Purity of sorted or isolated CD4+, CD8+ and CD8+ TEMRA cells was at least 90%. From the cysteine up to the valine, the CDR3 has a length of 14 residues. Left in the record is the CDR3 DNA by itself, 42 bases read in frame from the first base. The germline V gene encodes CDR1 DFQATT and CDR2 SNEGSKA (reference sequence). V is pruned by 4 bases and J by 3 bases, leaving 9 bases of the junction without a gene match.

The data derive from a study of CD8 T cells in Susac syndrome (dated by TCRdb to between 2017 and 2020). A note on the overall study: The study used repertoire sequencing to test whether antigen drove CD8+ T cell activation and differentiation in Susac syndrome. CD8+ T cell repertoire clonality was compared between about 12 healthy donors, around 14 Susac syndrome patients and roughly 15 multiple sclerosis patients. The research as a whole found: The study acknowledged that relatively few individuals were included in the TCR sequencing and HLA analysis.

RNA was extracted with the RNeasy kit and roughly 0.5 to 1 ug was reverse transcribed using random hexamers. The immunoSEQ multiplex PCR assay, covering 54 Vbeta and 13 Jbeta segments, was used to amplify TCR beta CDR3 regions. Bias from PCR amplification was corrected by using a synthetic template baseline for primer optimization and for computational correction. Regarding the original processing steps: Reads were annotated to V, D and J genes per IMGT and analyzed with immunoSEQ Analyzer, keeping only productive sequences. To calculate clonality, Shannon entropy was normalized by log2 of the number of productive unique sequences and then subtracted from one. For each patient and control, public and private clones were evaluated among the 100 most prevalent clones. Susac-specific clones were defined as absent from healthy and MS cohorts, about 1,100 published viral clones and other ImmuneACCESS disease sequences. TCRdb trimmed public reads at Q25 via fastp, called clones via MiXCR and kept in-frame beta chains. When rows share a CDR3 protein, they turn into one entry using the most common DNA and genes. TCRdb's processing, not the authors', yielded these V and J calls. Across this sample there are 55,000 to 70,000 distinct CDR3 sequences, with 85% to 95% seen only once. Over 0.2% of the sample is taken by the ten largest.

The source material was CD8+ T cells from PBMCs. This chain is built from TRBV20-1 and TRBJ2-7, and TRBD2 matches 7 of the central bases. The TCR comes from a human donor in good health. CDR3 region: CSAKSLGGGYEQYV. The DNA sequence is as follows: TGCAGTGCTAAATCTCTTGGCGGGGGCTACGAGCAGTACGTC.